This TCR beta chain is drawn from a study of cytomegalovirus exposure and HLA in healthy donors. Study-wide results and caveats: In presence/absence analyses, roughly uniform sequencing depth across donors was assumed.

PCR involved 60 Vbeta and 13 Jbeta primers. Profiled with immunoSEQ multiplex PCR; TCRdb holds only in-frame clones, not every one. In the table there are under 200,000 clones, around 68% of which are singletons. At sampling all donors were nominally healthy, likely with unrecorded immune exposures. CDR1 and CDR2 from the germline V gene are KGHSH and LQKENI. J lost 1 base, V lost 3 bases, and 3 bases had no gene match. The CDR3 sequence is 14 residues long. In the case of this clone: Antigen specificity is unknown.

This sequence joins TRBV18 and TRBJ2-7, with 7 nucleotides matching TRBD1. This TCR was recovered from a man between 45 and 60 years old in good health and CMV-seronegative. Source material: PBMCs. The CDR3 sequence: CASSPPGQSYEQYF. In DNA, the CDR3 is TGTGCCAGCTCACCCCCGGGACAGTCCTACGAGCAGTACTTC.